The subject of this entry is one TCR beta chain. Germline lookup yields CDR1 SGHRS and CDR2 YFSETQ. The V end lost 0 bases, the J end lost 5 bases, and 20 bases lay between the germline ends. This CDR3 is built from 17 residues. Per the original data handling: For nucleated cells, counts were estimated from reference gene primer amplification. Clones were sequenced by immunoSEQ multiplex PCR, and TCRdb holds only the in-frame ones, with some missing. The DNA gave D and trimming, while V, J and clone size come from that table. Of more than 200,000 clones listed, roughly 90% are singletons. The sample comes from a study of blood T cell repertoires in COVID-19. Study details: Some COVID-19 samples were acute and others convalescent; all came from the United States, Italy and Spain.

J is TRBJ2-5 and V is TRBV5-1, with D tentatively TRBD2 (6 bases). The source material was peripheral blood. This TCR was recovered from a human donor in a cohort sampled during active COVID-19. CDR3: CASSLAGGRDLGETQYF. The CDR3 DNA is TGCGCCAGCAGCTTGGCAGGCGGGCGGGACCTGGGGGAGACCCAGTACTTC.